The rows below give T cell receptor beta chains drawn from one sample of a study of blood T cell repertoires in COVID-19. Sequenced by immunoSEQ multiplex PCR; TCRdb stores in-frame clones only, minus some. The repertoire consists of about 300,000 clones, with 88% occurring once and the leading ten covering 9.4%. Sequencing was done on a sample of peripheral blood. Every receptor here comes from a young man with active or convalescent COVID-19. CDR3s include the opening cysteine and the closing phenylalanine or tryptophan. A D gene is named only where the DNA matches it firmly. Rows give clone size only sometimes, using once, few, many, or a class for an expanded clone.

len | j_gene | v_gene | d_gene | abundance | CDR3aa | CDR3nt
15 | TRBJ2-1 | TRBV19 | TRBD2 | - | CASSMRASGYNEQFF | TGTGCCAGTAGTATGAGAGCTAGCGGCTACAATGAGCAGTTCTTC
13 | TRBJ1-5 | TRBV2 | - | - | CAWTENSNQPQHF | TGTGCCTGGACAGAGAATAGCAATCAGCCCCAGCATTTT
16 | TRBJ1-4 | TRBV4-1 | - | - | CASSQVYGGVNEKLFF | TGCGCCAGCAGCCAAGTTTACGGCGGGGTAAATGAAAAACTGTTTTTT
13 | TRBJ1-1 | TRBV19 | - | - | CASSIRGLAEAFF | TGTGCCAGTAGTATACGGGGATTAGCTGAAGCTTTCTTT
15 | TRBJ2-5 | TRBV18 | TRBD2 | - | CASSRGSGVGETQYF | TGTGCCAGCTCGCGGGGTAGCGGGGTCGGTGAGACCCAGTACTTC
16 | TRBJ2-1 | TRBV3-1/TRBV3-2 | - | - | CASSQTLRSSYNEQFF | TGTGCCAGCAGCCAAACCCTACGTAGCTCCTACAATGAGCAGTTCTTC
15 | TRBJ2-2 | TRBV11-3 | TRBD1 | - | CASSSRQGETGELFF | TGTGCCAGCAGCTCCCGACAGGGAGAAACCGGGGAGCTGTTTTTT
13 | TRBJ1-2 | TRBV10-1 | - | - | CASSRDTTYGYTF | TGCGCCAGCAGCCGGGACACCACCTATGGCTACACCTTC
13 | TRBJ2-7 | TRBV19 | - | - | CASSSGLTYEQYF | TGTGCCAGTAGTTCAGGGCTCACCTACGAGCAGTACTTC
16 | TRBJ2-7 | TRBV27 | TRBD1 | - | CASSRAGTALGGEQYF | TGTGCCAGCAGTCGGGCCGGGACAGCTTTAGGCGGGGAGCAGTACTTC
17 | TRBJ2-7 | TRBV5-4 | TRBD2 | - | CASSDSLGLAGLYEQYF | TGTGCCAGCAGCGACTCATTGGGACTAGCGGGCCTCTACGAGCAGTACTTC
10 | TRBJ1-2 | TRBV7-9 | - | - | CASSLVEATF | TGTGCCAGCAGCTTGGTAGAAGCCACCTTC
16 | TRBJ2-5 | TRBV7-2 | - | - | CASSLRVAAIQETQYF | TGTGCCAGCAGCTTGAGAGTAGCGGCGATTCAAGAGACCCAGTACTTC
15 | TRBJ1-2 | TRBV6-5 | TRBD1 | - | CASSQDMDRDYGYTF | TGTGCCAGCAGCCAAGACATGGACAGGGATTATGGCTACACCTTC
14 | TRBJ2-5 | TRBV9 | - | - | CASSVGVAQETQYF | TGTGCCAGCAGCGTAGGGGTAGCACAAGAGACCCAGTACTTC
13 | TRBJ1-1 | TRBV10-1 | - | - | CASSDQENTEAFF | TGCGCCAGCAGTGATCAGGAGAACACTGAAGCTTTCTTT
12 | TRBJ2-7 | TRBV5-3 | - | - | CARSLVCYEQYF | TGTGCCAGAAGCTTGGTATGTTACGAGCAGTACTTC
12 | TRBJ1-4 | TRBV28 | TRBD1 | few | CASSGQGAELFF | TGTGCCAGCAGTGGACAGGGGGCGGAACTGTTTTTT
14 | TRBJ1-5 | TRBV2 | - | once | CASSWGGDNQPQHF | TGTGCCAGCAGTTGGGGCGGAGATAATCAGCCCCAGCATTTT
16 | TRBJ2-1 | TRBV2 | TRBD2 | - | CASSDGRGGVYNEQFF | TGTGCCAGCAGTGATGGACGGGGGGGCGTTTACAATGAGCAGTTCTTC
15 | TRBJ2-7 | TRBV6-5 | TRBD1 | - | CASSRGQGQSYEQYF | TGTGCCAGCAGCCGGGGACAGGGGCAGTCCTACGAGCAGTACTTC
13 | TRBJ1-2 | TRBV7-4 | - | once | CASSLFSPRGYTF | TGTGCCAGCAGCTTATTTTCCCCGCGGGGCTACACCTTC
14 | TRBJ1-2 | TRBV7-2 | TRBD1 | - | CASSLDRGPYGYTF | TGTGCCAGCAGCTTAGACAGGGGGCCTTATGGCTACACCTTC
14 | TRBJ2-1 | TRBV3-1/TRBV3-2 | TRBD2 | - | CALTPGGGYNEQFF | TGTGCCCTTACCCCAGGCGGGGGATACAATGAGCAGTTCTTC
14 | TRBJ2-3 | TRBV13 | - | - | CASSLGGATDTQYF | TGTGCCAGCAGCTTAGGGGGGGCCACAGATACGCAGTATTTT
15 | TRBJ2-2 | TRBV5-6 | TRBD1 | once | CASAPGTGMLGELFF | TGTGCCAGCGCCCCCGGGACAGGGATGTTGGGGGAGCTGTTTTTT
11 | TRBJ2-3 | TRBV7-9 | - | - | CASTELDTQYF | TGTGCCAGCACGGAACTGGATACGCAGTATTTT
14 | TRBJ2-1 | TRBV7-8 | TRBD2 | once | CASRAGGPVNEQFF | TGTGCCAGCAGAGCGGGGGGGCCTGTCAATGAGCAGTTCTTC
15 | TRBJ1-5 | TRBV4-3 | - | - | CASSQDYSGYQPQHF | TGCGCCAGCAGCCAAGACTATTCAGGGTATCAGCCCCAGCATTTT
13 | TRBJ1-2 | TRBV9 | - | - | CASSVAESFGYTF | TGTGCCAGCAGCGTAGCAGAATCCTTTGGCTACACCTTC
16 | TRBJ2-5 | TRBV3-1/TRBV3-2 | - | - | CASSQERGTLQETQYF | TGTGCCAGCAGCCAAGAACGGGGGACCCTTCAAGAGACCCAGTACTTC
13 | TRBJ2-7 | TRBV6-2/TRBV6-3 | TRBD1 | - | CASSSRDSYEQYF | TGTGCCAGCAGTTCGAGGGACAGCTACGAGCAGTACTTC
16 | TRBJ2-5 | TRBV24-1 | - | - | CATSDFGGRGKETQYF | TGTGCCACCAGTGATTTCGGCGGAAGGGGAAAGGAGACCCAGTACTTC
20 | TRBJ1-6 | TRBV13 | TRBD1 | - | CASSLFLGQGVDSYNSPLHF | TGTGCCAGCAGCTTATTCCTAGGACAGGGTGTGGATTCTTATAATTCACCCCTCCACTTT
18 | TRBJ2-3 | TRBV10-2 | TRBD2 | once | CASSESALAGLRTDTQYF | TGCGCCAGCAGTGAGTCGGCGCTAGCGGGTCTCCGCACAGATACGCAGTATTTT
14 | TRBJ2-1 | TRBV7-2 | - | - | CASSLRDTYNEQFF | TGTGCCAGCAGCTTACGGGACACCTACAATGAGCAGTTCTTC
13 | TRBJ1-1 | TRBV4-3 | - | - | CASSQRWGAEAFF | TGCGCCAGCAGCCAACGTTGGGGGGCTGAAGCTTTCTTT
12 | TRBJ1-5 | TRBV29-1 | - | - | CSVWDTYQPQHF | TGCAGCGTTTGGGACACCTATCAGCCCCAGCATTTT
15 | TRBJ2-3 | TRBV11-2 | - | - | CASSGSGTSTDTQYF | TGTGCCAGCAGCGGTAGCGGAACTAGCACAGATACGCAGTATTTT
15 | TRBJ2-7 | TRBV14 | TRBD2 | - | CASSQDACGGYEQYF | TGTGCCAGCAGCCAAGATGCTTGCGGGGGCTACGAGCAGTACTTC
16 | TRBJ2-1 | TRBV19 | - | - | CASSIEAGAVYNEQFF | TGTGCCAGTAGTATAGAGGCGGGGGCAGTCTACAATGAGCAGTTCTTC